This record concerns one T cell receptor beta chain sequence. Which antigen it targets is not known. Base qualities are not provided; no much larger clone lies one nucleotide away. The data belong to a study of T-cell reconstitution after alpha-beta-depleted transplantation in children (dated by TCRdb to the mid-2010s). With respect to the entire study: Using TCR repertoire profiling, the study quantitatively followed how T-cell immune reconstitution unfolded in children after TCRalphabeta/CD19-depleted allogeneic hematopoietic cell transplantation. The investigation overall reported the following: Hyperexpanded clone frequencies declined over subsequent months; after one year, T-cell counts and TCRbeta diversity were mostly attributed to newly produced T cells. In some patients, the high TCRbeta diversity seen at day 60 was put down to recipient T cells and intrathymic progenitors that had survived conditioning. About two months after transplant, the apparently early recovery of alphabetaT-cell counts reportedly depended on just several hundred clones that had expanded rapidly and came from non-depleted graft cells.

To prepare the library, PCR was applied. Data came from an Illumina HiSeq 2500. Molecular barcoding was employed in the preparation of TCR libraries, with unique molecular identifiers being used to normalize TCRbeta repertoire quantification. The public reads were quality trimmed at Q25 with fastp and then assembled into clones with MiXCR by TCRdb, keeping productive beta chains. Each CDR3 protein appears once, grouped with its most common genes and DNA. The sample profile shows about 240,000 distinct CDR3 sequences; under 30% of them were found once. The top ten clones comprise less than 3.5% of the sample. V loses 7 bases of germline sequence and J loses 3 bases, and the interval between the two ends is 15 bases. Measured from the cysteine to the phenylalanine, the CDR3 is 13 residues long. Of the read, only the CDR3 DNA is kept; its 39 bases are in frame from base 1. CDR1 and CDR2 are read off the germline V gene as SQVTM and ANQGSEA.

Explained via the paper, the treatment or condition label denotes: allogeneic hematopoietic cell transplantation with graft depleted of TCRalphabeta T cells and CD19 B cells. TCRalphabeta/CD19-depleted allogeneic hematopoietic cell grafts were given to the transplant recipients, all of whom were children. The sequences come from PBMCs, collected before TCRalphabeta/CD19-depleted stem cell transplant. This clonotype was sampled from a girl aged 2 to 9 with Fanconi anemia, due to receive a stem cell transplant. The chain was built from TRBV29-1 and TRBJ1-1, with the D gene too uncertain to name. DNA sequence: TGCAGCGCCCGGAGGGTGTTGGACACTGAAGCTTTCTTT. Its amino acids are CSARRVLDTEAFF.